This is a list of T cell receptor beta chains from one sample in a study of blood T cell repertoires in COVID-19. Some clones are missing from TCRdb's copy, which holds only in-frame ones; the method was immunoSEQ multiplex PCR. The table shows some 200,000 clones, with 70% to 90% occurring only once. Sequencing was carried out using peripheral blood. All receptors derive from a human donor in a cohort sampled during active COVID-19. Both conserved end residues are part of each CDR3. The D gene is left open where the match is weak. Not all rows give a size; the values are once, few, many and, for expanded clones, a class.

j_call cdr3_length clone_size v_call d_call cdr3_aa cdr3_nt
TRBJ2-1 15 - TRBV11-2 TRBD1 CASSYGQGEYNEQFF TGTGCCAGCAGCTACGGACAGGGGGAGTACAATGAGCAGTTCTTC
TRBJ2-3 14 - TRBV11-2 - CASSLDRDSGTQYF TGTGCCAGCAGCTTAGACAGGGATAGTGGGACGCAGTATTTT
TRBJ1-1 12 - TRBV15 - CATSPGGTEAFF TGTGCCACCAGTCCTGGGGGGACTGAAGCTTTCTTT
TRBJ1-5 16 - TRBV4-2 - CASSQESRGSNQPQHF TGTGCCAGCAGCCAAGAGAGCAGGGGCAGCAATCAGCCCCAGCATTTT
TRBJ2-1 13 many TRBV15 TRBD2 CATSLAGYNEQFF TGTGCCACCAGCCTAGCGGGATACAATGAGCAGTTCTTC
TRBJ1-1 14 - TRBV25-1 TRBD1 CASRQTGFNTEAFF TGTGCCAGCAGACAGACAGGGTTTAACACTGAAGCTTTCTTT
TRBJ2-7 13 once TRBV6-5 - CASSLTRYYEQYF TGTGCCAGCAGTTTAACCAGGTACTACGAGCAGTACTTC
TRBJ1-6 18 - TRBV27 - CASSFTAGGHSYNSPLHF TGTGCCAGCAGTTTCACCGCCGGGGGGCACTCCTATAATTCACCCCTCCACTTT
TRBJ2-4 13 - TRBV6-5 - CASRSPPENIQYF TGTGCCAGCAGATCCCCTCCGGAAAACATTCAGTACTTC
TRBJ1-1 16 once TRBV19 TRBD1 CASSAQGGWMNTEAFF TGTGCCAGTAGTGCCCAGGGGGGCTGGATGAACACTGAAGCTTTCTTT
TRBJ2-1 17 - TRBV29-1 TRBD1 CSVGARGTGGLNNEQFF TGCAGCGTTGGAGCCCGAGGGACAGGGGGCCTCAACAATGAGCAGTTCTTC
TRBJ1-2 15 - TRBV19 TRBD1 CASSLGTGSGYGYTF TGTGCCAGTAGTCTCGGGACAGGGTCGGGCTATGGCTACACCTTC
TRBJ2-5 14 - TRBV11-2 - CASSLQASQETQYF TGTGCCAGCAGCTTACAGGCATCCCAAGAGACCCAGTACTTC
TRBJ2-7 16 - TRBV4-2 TRBD2 CASSQEGSGGSYEQYF TGTGCCAGCAGCCAGGAGGGAAGCGGGGGGAGCTACGAGCAGTACTTC
TRBJ2-1 15 many TRBV19 TRBD1 CASSIRQGAGDEQFF TGTGCCAGTAGTATTAGGCAGGGGGCCGGGGATGAGCAGTTCTTC
TRBJ2-2 18 - TRBV15 - CATSRDLVGQGSTGELFF TGTGCCACCAGCAGAGATCTGGTGGGCCAGGGAAGTACCGGGGAGCTGTTTTTT
TRBJ1-1 15 - TRBV6-6 TRBD1 CASRGGQGGNTEAFF TGTGCCAGCAGGGGTGGACAGGGGGGGAACACTGAAGCTTTCTTT
TRBJ1-5 16 - TRBV28 - CASSPQRGAGNQPQHF TGTGCCAGCAGTCCTCAGCGGGGGGCGGGAAATCAGCCCCAGCATTTT
TRBJ2-1 14 - TRBV4-1 - CASSLTGSANEQFF TGCGCCAGCAGCCTTACTGGCAGCGCTAATGAGCAGTTCTTC
TRBJ1-2 13 - TRBV12-3/TRBV12-4 - CASSLGGDYGYTF TGTGCCAGCAGTTTAGGAGGTGACTATGGCTACACCTTC
TRBJ1-4 15 - TRBV19 - CASSIEDSTREKLFF TGTGCCAGTAGTATAGAGGACTCTACAAGGGAAAAACTGTTTTTT
TRBJ2-2 15 - TRBV5-1 TRBD2 CASTRTSGNTGELFF TGCGCCAGCACCCGGACTAGCGGGAACACCGGGGAGCTGTTTTTT
TRBJ2-3 15 - TRBV24-1 TRBD1 CATSEADRDADTQYF TGTGCCACCAGTGAAGCTGACAGGGATGCAGATACGCAGTATTTT
TRBJ1-2 13 - TRBV6-5 - CASSSRTAGGYTF TGTGCCAGCAGTTCCCGGACAGCGGGGGGCTACACCTTC
TRBJ2-7 15 once TRBV9 TRBD1 CASSARDRGSYEQYF TGTGCCAGCAGCGCAAGGGACAGGGGGTCCTACGAGCAGTACTTC
TRBJ2-2 20 - TRBV12-5 - CASGLVPRGWAPANTGELFF TGTGCTAGTGGTTTGGTTCCTAGGGGGTGGGCTCCCGCGAACACCGGGGAGCTGTTTTTT
TRBJ2-6 15 - TRBV5-1 - CASSTSVTGANVLTF TGCGCCAGCAGTACCAGCGTCACTGGGGCCAACGTCCTGACTTTC
TRBJ1-1 16 few TRBV10-2 - CASSEYTRALGSEAFF TGCGCCAGCAGTGAGTATACCAGGGCCCTAGGGTCTGAAGCTTTCTTT
TRBJ2-1 17 - TRBV28 TRBD2 CASSPRTSGSSYNEQFF TGTGCCAGCAGTCCCAGGACTAGCGGGAGCTCCTACAATGAGCAGTTCTTC
TRBJ1-5 15 - TRBV11-2 - CASSPAGGAGQPQHF TGTGCCAGCAGCCCCGCGGGGGGGGCAGGTCAGCCCCAGCATTTT
TRBJ2-1 14 - TRBV6-5 - CASRAQGRYNEQFF TGTGCCAGCAGAGCACAGGGCCGATACAATGAGCAGTTCTTC
TRBJ2-5 15 - TRBV7-9 TRBD2 CASSPRTSIRETQYF TGTGCCAGCAGCCCCCGGACTAGCATTCGGGAGACCCAGTACTTC
TRBJ1-5 14 - TRBV27 - CASKPPAGNQPQHF TGTGCCAGCAAACCCCCAGCGGGCAATCAGCCCCAGCATTTT
TRBJ1-5 20 - TRBV28 - CASSLRVPAKGIPGNQPQHF TGTGCCAGCAGTTTAAGGGTTCCCGCTAAGGGGATTCCAGGGAATCAGCCCCAGCATTTT
TRBJ1-1 22 once TRBV4-1 TRBD1 CASSQVGLITGTGGFSGTEAFF TGCGCCAGCAGCCAAGTCGGTTTGATAACCGGGACAGGGGGCTTCAGTGGCACTGAAGCTTTCTTT
TRBJ2-5 16 once TRBV2 TRBD2 CASSSLGLAGQETQYF TGTGCCAGCAGCTCACTGGGACTAGCGGGGCAAGAGACCCAGTACTTC
TRBJ1-1 21 - TRBV4-1 TRBD1 CASSQDLIRTGGYYQNTEAFF TGCGCCAGCAGCCAAGATTTAATCCGCACAGGGGGTTATTACCAGAACACTGAAGCTTTCTTT
TRBJ1-2 16 few TRBV19 TRBD1 CASRTIAGTGGFGYTF TGTGCCAGCAGGACTATTGCCGGGACAGGGGGTTTTGGCTACACCTTC
TRBJ1-2 15 once TRBV27 - CASSLTPRQRYGYTF TGTGCCAGCAGTTTAACCCCCCGACAGAGATATGGCTACACCTTC
TRBJ2-1 19 - TRBV24-1 TRBD2 CATSDPGFLAGDSYNEQFF TGTGCCACCAGTGACCCAGGGTTCCTAGCGGGGGATTCCTACAATGAGCAGTTCTTC
TRBJ2-2 15 - TRBV5-1 - CASSARTTNAGELFF TGCGCCAGCAGCGCTAGGACAACGAATGCCGGGGAGCTGTTTTTT
TRBJ1-2 15 once TRBV18 - CASSPRGGTNYGYTF TGTGCCAGCTCACCGCGGGGGGGAACGAACTATGGCTACACCTTC
TRBJ1-1 18 - TRBV3-1/TRBV3-2 TRBD1 CASSQDVGAGTGYTEAFF TGTGCCAGCAGCCAAGACGTAGGGGCCGGGACAGGGTACACTGAAGCTTTCTTT
TRBJ2-3 13 - TRBV11-3 - CASSLARSDTQYF TGTGCCAGCAGCTTAGCGAGGTCAGATACGCAGTATTTT
TRBJ2-5 14 - TRBV7-6 TRBD1 CASSHGQGRETQYF TGTGCCAGCAGCCACGGACAGGGAAGGGAGACCCAGTACTTC
TRBJ2-5 14 - TRBV7-9 TRBD1 CASSLVGGEETQYF TGTGCCAGCAGCTTAGTAGGGGGCGAGGAGACCCAGTACTTC
TRBJ2-2 11 few TRBV2 - CASSSYGELFF TGTGCCAGCAGTTCTTACGGGGAGCTGTTTTTT
TRBJ2-2 15 - TRBV3-1/TRBV3-2 - CASSQEVADTGELFF TGTGCCAGCAGCCAAGAAGTGGCGGACACCGGGGAGCTGTTTTTT
TRBJ2-3 15 - TRBV10-3 - CAISGFSESTDTQYF TGTGCCATCAGTGGGTTTAGCGAAAGCACAGATACGCAGTATTTT
TRBJ1-5 15 - TRBV5-6 TRBD1 CASSLRGTGNQPQHF TGTGCCAGCAGCCTACGAGGGACAGGCAATCAGCCCCAGCATTTT
TRBJ1-5 16 - TRBV2 - CASSPRDNNSNQPQHF TGTGCCAGCAGTCCCCGGGACAACAATAGCAATCAGCCCCAGCATTTT
TRBJ2-1 14 - TRBV6-1 TRBD2 CASSAGGSLLEQFF TGTGCCAGCAGTGCTGGCGGGAGTCTTCTTGAGCAGTTCTTC
TRBJ2-1 16 - TRBV18 TRBD2 CASSPPAGGGGNEQFF TGTGCCAGCTCACCACCCGCGGGAGGTGGGGGGAATGAGCAGTTCTTC
TRBJ1-4 13 - TRBV10-3 - CAIQDSFNEKLFF TGTGCCATACAGGACAGTTTTAATGAAAAACTGTTTTTT
TRBJ2-7 13 - TRBV5-1 - CASSSLQAYEQYF TGCGCCAGCAGCTCCTTACAGGCCTACGAGCAGTACTTC
TRBJ2-5 13 - TRBV5-1 - CASSRVPGETQYF TGCGCCAGCAGCCGGGTACCCGGGGAGACCCAGTACTTC
TRBJ1-2 15 - TRBV5-1 - CASSKEGRDSYGYTF TGCGCCAGCAGTAAAGAAGGACGGGATTCCTATGGCTACACCTTC
TRBJ1-6 14 - TRBV19 - CATQASSYNSPLHF TGTGCCACCCAGGCGAGCTCCTATAATTCACCCCTCCACTTT
TRBJ2-5 15 - TRBV5-4 TRBD1 CASSHGQGRQETQYF TGTGCCAGCAGCCACGGACAGGGTAGACAAGAGACCCAGTACTTC